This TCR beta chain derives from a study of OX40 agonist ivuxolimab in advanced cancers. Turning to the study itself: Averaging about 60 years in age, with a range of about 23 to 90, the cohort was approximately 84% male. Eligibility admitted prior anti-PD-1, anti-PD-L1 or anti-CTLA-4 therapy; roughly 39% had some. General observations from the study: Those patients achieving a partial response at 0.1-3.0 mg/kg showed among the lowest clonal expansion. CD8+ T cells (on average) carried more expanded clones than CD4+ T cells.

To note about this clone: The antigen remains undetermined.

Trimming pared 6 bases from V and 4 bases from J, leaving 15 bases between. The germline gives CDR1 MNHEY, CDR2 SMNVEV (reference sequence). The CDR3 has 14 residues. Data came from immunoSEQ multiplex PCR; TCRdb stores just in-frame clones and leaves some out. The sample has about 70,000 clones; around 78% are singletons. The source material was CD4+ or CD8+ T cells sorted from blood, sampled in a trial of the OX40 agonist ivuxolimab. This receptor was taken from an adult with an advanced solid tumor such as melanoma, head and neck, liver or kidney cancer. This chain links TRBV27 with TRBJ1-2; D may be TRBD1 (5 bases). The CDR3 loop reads CASRPVSGAYGYTF. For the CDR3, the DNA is TGTGCCAGCAGGCCCGTCTCCGGGGCCTATGGCTACACCTTC.